This T cell receptor (beta chain) was recorded in a study of T cell repertoires in aging, cancer and after chemotherapy. Study-wide results and limits: Healthy donors lost TCR diversity with age mainly through richness, cancer patients through richness and evenness. Age-matched healthy donors had significantly more diverse, less clonal blood TCR repertoires than untreated cancer patients. In each cancer cohort, median generation probability increased across chemotherapy, suggesting thymic output rebounded.

TCR beta rearrangements were amplified from peripheral blood genomic DNA. TRB rearrangements spanning V, D and J were amplified using mixed TRB-A/B primers. TCRdb fed the multiplex PCR reads into MiXCR, producing one record per CDR3 protein. Of thousands of distinct CDR3 sequences in the sample, about 25% were seen once. Only a few counts were recorded for this clonotype. No antigen is known for it. What was sequenced was blood. This clonotype was sampled from a human donor with a solid tumor.

CDR3 DNA sequence: TGTGCCACCAGTGAGGCGACAAACTCAGATACGCAGTATTTT. Its translation: CATSEATNSDTQYF. The rearrangement joins TRBV24-1 to TRBJ2-3; D is undetermined. V was shortened by 4 bases and J by 4 bases, with 11 bases between the two germline ends. In germline, CDR1 is KGHDR, CDR2 SFDVKD. There are 14 residues in the CDR3.